Sequencing of this TCR beta chain was carried out in a study of beta chain features in type 1 diabetes. Study results and limitations: Across all four CD4+ subsets, people with type 1 diabetes showed modestly shorter TCRB CDR3s. Within the patient group, naive, central memory and Treg TCRB repertoires appeared more similar to each other than within healthy donors. Patients with type 1 diabetes showed fewer VDJ junction insertions and more deletions. PCR might favor shorter templates, but any such skew would affect patients and controls equally.

Via CD45RO/CCR7/CD25/CD127/CD95/CD27, cells of the CD4+ naive, central memory, regulatory and stem cell-like memory subsets were sorted. This clone was seen only a few times. The antigen remains undetermined. The identical CDR3 is also encoded by other nucleotide sequences in the sample. V was pared by 4 bases and J by 3 bases, with 9 bases between. The CDR3 is 14 residues long. In germline, CDR1 is SGHTA, CDR2 FQGNSA. cDNA synthesis used the whole RNA isolate, giving expressed TCRB sequences. Profiling relied on immunoSEQ multiplex PCR, and the TCRdb table lists in-frame clones only, not all of them. The data hold about 650,000 clones, with around 12% observed a single time.

The source of this sequence is a man younger than 45 with type 1 diabetes. Sequencing used naive CD4+ T cells from blood. The V gene is TRBV7-2, the J gene TRBJ2-2; tentatively, D is TRBD2 (5 bases). The CDR3 bases are TGTGCCAGCAGCTCCTCCGGGGACACCGGGGAGCTGTTTTTT. It yields the protein CASSSSGDTGELFF.